The next 5 T cell receptor beta chains were all read from a single sample in a study of OX40 agonist ivuxolimab in advanced cancers. Method: immunoSEQ multiplex PCR; TCRdb's copy keeps in-frame clones and lacks some. The sample consists of 50,000 to 65,000 clones, about 90% of them appearing once. The material sequenced was CD4+ or CD8+ T cells sorted from blood, taken in a trial of the OX40 agonist ivuxolimab. The receptor set was obtained from an adult with an advanced solid tumor such as melanoma, head and neck, liver or kidney cancer.

This clone was observed a handful of times. J is TRBJ2-5 and V is TRBV7-9, with 9 bases that match TRBD2. The V segment lost 3 bases and the J segment 2 bases; nucleotides outside the gene matches: 1. The CDR3 covers 14 residues. CDR1 is SEHNR, CDR2 FQNEAQ, per germline (reference sequence). The CDR3 loop reads CASSLGLAQETQYF. Written as DNA, the CDR3 is TGTGCCAGCAGCTTGGGACTAGCACAAGAGACCCAGTACTTC.

The chain uses TRBV27 and TRBJ2-3; TRBD1 aligns across 8 bases. The CDR3 consists of 15 residues. Losses at the gene ends were 4 bases for V and 6 bases for J; bases not matched to a gene: 9. Looked up from germline, CDR1 is MNHEY and CDR2 is SMNVEV (reference sequence). CDR3 amino acids: CASSSASRGRDTQYF. CDR3 DNA: TGTGCCAGCAGTTCTGCTTCCAGGGGGCGGGATACGCAGTATTTT.

As DNA, the CDR3 is TGTGCCAGCAGCTTGGGGGCAGGGAACACTGAAGCTTTCTTT. Translating it yields CASSLGAGNTEAFF. V usage is TRBV7-2 and J usage is TRBJ1-1; D is perhaps TRBD1 (6 bases). This CDR3 is built from 14 residues. V lost 3 bases and J lost 1, with 9 bases in between. Germline V lookup: CDR1 SGHTA, CDR2 FQGNSA.

V is TRBV5-4 and J is TRBJ1-2; 11 bases align to TRBD1. CDR1 SGHNT and CDR2 YYREEE come from the germline V gene (reference sequence). This CDR3 is built from 15 residues. The V and J ends lost 0 bases and 8 bases, in that order; junction bases with no gene match: 6. Here the CDR3 DNA reads TGTGCCAGCAGCTTGGCCGGGACAGGGGGTCGGGGCTACACCTTC. Its translation: CASSLAGTGGRGYTF.

V and J are TRBV7-3 and TRBJ2-2, with D hard to call. Germline loops: CDR1 SGHTA, CDR2 FQGTGA. Trimming took off 0 bases at V and 4 bases at J, with 12 bases between the two ends. The CDR3 covers 16 residues. The CDR3 is CASSLTRQATTGELFF. Here the CDR3 DNA reads TGTGCCAGCAGCTTAACACGCCAGGCGACCACCGGGGAGCTGTTTTTT.